These 19 T cell receptor beta chains were all obtained from the same sample, sequenced in a study of T cells in Graves' hyperthyroidism and ophthalmopathy. There were TCR beta CDR3 regions amplified from RNA transcripts. TCR CDR3 regions were first amplified by RT-PCR with HTBI primers. TCRdb reprocessed the multiplex PCR reads with MiXCR, giving one entry per CDR3 protein. Here the sample spans approximately 560,000 distinct CDR3 sequences, around 46% being singletons. Material for sequencing was peripheral blood or thyroid tissue (not recorded which). These receptors were taken from a woman aged 18-29 years with Graves' hyperthyroidism.

This clonotype came up a few times. The rearrangement uses TRBV12-3 or TRBV12-4 and TRBJ1-5; D perhaps matches TRBD1 (6 bases). V was shortened by 4 bases and J by 7 bases, with 11 bases between the two germline ends. The CDR3 covers 13 residues. Written as DNA, the CDR3 is TGTGCCAGCAGTTACGGGGACAAGCAGCCCCAGCATTTT. This translates into CASSYGDKQPQHF.

This clonotype has a handful of counts. A much more abundant neighbour one base away suggests this may be a read error. V and J are TRBV2 and TRBJ1-1; D perhaps matches TRBD1 (6 bases). V was clipped by 7 bases and J by 5 bases, with 8 bases between them. This CDR3 is built from 11 residues. CDR1 is SNHLY and CDR2 is FYNNEI in the germline V gene. The CDR3 bases are TGTGCCAGCACAGGGGAAACTGAAGCTTTCTTT. It yields the protein CASTGETEAFF.

The chain joins TRBV25-1 to TRBJ1-5; weak D call: TRBD1 (5 bases). Germline CDR1 and CDR2: MGHDK and SYGVNS. The CDR3 is made up of 13 amino acids. Trimming cost V 8 bases and J 2 bases, with 10 bases left between them. This CDR3 reads CASVQGGNQPQHF. Written as DNA, the CDR3 is TGTGCCAGCGTTCAGGGAGGCAATCAGCCCCAGCATTTT.

V usage is TRBV7-9 and J usage is TRBJ2-7; 8 bases match TRBD1. V was clipped by 1 base and J by 1 base; unmatched bases: 3. CDR1 SEHNR and CDR2 FQNEAQ come from the germline V gene (reference sequence). There are 15 residues in the CDR3. CDR3 sequence (DNA): TGTGCCAGCAGCTTAGGACAGGGGTTTTCCTACGAGCAGTACTTC. Protein sequence: CASSLGQGFSYEQYF.

This clonotype was seen only a few times. The chain employs TRBV2 and TRBJ1-2, with no clear D. Trimming stripped 0 bases from V and 12 bases from J, with 8 bases between. This CDR3 has 11 amino acids. Germline V gene sequence: CDR1 SNHLY, CDR2 FYNNEI. The CDR3 coding sequence is TGTGCCAGCAGTGAAGCTACGGGAAACACCTTC. This encodes CASSEATGNTF.

This clonotype appeared a few times. The V gene is TRBV5-1, the J gene TRBJ2-7, with no clear D. The CDR3 has 14 residues. Trimming took off 0 bases at V and 4 bases at J, with 11 bases between the two ends. The germline V gene has CDR1 SGHRS and CDR2 YFSETQ. The CDR3 DNA reads TGCGCCAGCAGCTTGGTAGGAGAAATGTACGAGCAGTACTTC. Translated, it gives CASSLVGEMYEQYF. Variable domain in full (rest from reference TRBV5-1 and TRBJ2-7): KAGVTQTPRYLIKTRGQQVTLSCSPISGHRSVSWYQQTPGQGLQFLFEYFSETQRNKGNFPGRFSGRQFSNSRSEMNVSTLELGDSALYLCASSLVGEMYEQYFGPGTRLTVT.

This chain uses TRBV2 with TRBJ1-6; 7 bases map to TRBD1. The germline V gene encodes CDR1 SNHLY and CDR2 FYNNEI. The CDR3 totals 11 residues. V was clipped by 4 bases and J by 14 bases; unmatched bases: 2. CDR3 bases: TGTGCCAGCAGTGTCAGGGGGGCCCTCCACTTT. Protein product: CASSVRGALHF.

CDR3 in amino acids: CASSLGDSKGGEQYF. The CDR3 DNA reads as TGCGCCAGCAGCTTGGGGGACTCAAAAGGGGGCGAGCAGTACTTC. The chain joins TRBV5-1 to TRBJ2-7; the D gene could be TRBD1 or TRBD2 (6 bases each). This CDR3 is built from 15 residues. Looked up from germline, CDR1 is SGHRS and CDR2 is YFSETQ. V shed 0 bases and J shed 6 bases, with 16 bases lying between them.

This clonotype has at least ten counts. V usage is TRBV29-1 and J usage is TRBJ1-4, with D unresolved. The V end lost 4 bases, the J end lost 5 bases, and 8 bases lay between the germline ends. The germline V gene encodes CDR1 SQVTM and CDR2 ANQGSEA. The CDR3 covers 12 residues. CDR3 sequence (DNA): TGCAGCGTTGGAAAACAGAATGAAAAACTGTTTTTT. As protein: CSVGKQNEKLFF.

This clonotype was seen ten or more times. The rearrangement uses TRBV24-1 and TRBJ1-2; 12 bases fit TRBD1. This CDR3 has 17 amino acids. The germline CDR1 and CDR2 sequences are KGHDR and SFDVKD. After removal of 9 bases from V and 5 bases from J, the junction contained 15 bases not matched to a gene. The CDR3 protein is CATEPGTGGDSAYGYTF. CDR3 bases: TGTGCCACCGAACCCGGGACAGGGGGCGATTCAGCTTATGGCTACACCTTC.

The V and J genes are TRBV19 and TRBJ1-1; a possible D gene is TRBD1 (6 bases). V gave up 9 bases and J gave up 6 bases, with 20 bases separating them. This CDR3 is built from 14 residues. Germline V gives CDR1 LNHDA, CDR2 SQIVND (reference sequence). This chain's CDR3 is CASRDLQGYAEAFF. CDR3 DNA: TGTGCCAGCAGAGATTTACAGGGATACGCTGAAGCTTTCTTT.

The chain links TRBV14 to TRBJ1-3; D call uncertain. Germline V gene sequence: CDR1 SGHDN, CDR2 FVKESK. This CDR3 region has 13 residues. Deletions cut 2 bases from V and 1 base from J, with 3 bases between. The CDR3 DNA reads as TGTGCCAGCAGCCAAATTTCTGGAAACACCATATATTTT. This gives the protein CASSQISGNTIYF.

This clonotype showed up just a few times. This chain links TRBV20-1 with TRBJ2-7; 7 bases line up with TRBD2. The V segment lost 6 bases and the J segment 3 bases; nucleotides outside the gene matches: 14. CDR3 length: 15 residues. Looked up from germline, CDR1 is DFQATT and CDR2 is SNEGSKA (reference sequence). The CDR3 bases are TGCAGTGCCCGGTCGGTCGCGGGAGTTGTCTACGAGCAGTACTTC. Encoded protein: CSARSVAGVVYEQYF.

The rearrangement uses TRBV7-9 and TRBJ1-2, with D perhaps TRBD1 (5 bases). The germline V gene has CDR1 SEHNR and CDR2 FQNEAQ (reference sequence). Trimming cost V 5 bases and J 1 base, with 14 bases left between them. The CDR3 has 15 amino acids. The CDR3 nucleotides are TGTGCCAGCAGCGGGCGACGGGGCAGTAACTATGGCTACACCTTC. Its protein is CASSGRRGSNYGYTF.

In this sample, this clonotype turned up once. The V gene is TRBV20-1, the J gene TRBJ2-7; D not certain. The V gene lost 3 bases and the J gene lost 12 bases, with 18 bases spanning the gap. This CDR3 comprises 12 residues. Germline CDR1 is DFQATT and CDR2 is SNEGSKA (reference sequence). DNA of the CDR3: TGCAGTGCTAGTTCGGGCGGTGAGGTGCGGTACTTC. This codes for CSASSGGEVRYF.

This chain links TRBV2 with TRBJ1-2, with D unclear. Between the trimmed V and J ends, which lost 3 bases and 9 bases, there was a span of 11 bases. The CDR3 loop spans 12 amino acids. Germline lookup yields CDR1 SNHLY and CDR2 FYNNEI. The CDR3 coding sequence is TGTGCCAGCAGTGAGGGGATTAGGAGCTACACCTTC. Translated: CASSEGIRSYTF.

This clonotype was seen only once. This may be a read error, as it is one base from a much larger clone. The chain carries TRBV29-1 and TRBJ2-7; D is possibly TRBD2 (5 bases). This CDR3 is built from 13 residues. CDR1 SQVTM and CDR2 ANQGSEA come from the germline V gene. Trimming stripped 6 bases from V and 2 bases from J, with 14 bases between. The CDR3 here is CSVALGSAYEQYF. The CDR3, as DNA: TGCAGCGTAGCACTGGGGAGCGCCTACGAGCAGTACTTC.

The chain links TRBV10-3 to TRBJ2-7, with 11 bases aligning to TRBD1. V lost 6 bases to trimming and J lost 2 bases; unmatched junction nucleotides: 6. This CDR3 is built from 15 residues. Germline V gene lookup returns CDR1 ENHRY and CDR2 SYGVKD. CDR3 nucleotide sequence: TGTGCCATCAGGGGGGGACAGGGGGAACCCTACGAGCAGTACTTC. This codes for CAIRGGQGEPYEQYF.

The chain is built from TRBV6-6 and TRBJ2-7; maybe TRBD1 (6 bases). Germline assignment: CDR1 MNHNY and CDR2 SVGAGI (reference sequence). The CDR3 contains 14 residues. Trimming removed 5 bases from V and 2 bases from J, with 13 bases in between. CDR3 DNA sequence: TGTGCCAGCAGTCCGAGTCGGACAGCCTACGAGCAGTACTTC. Protein sequence: CASSPSRTAYEQYF.